The 14 T cell receptor beta chains in this list originate from one sample, sequenced in a study of blood T cell repertoires in COVID-19. Clones were sequenced by immunoSEQ multiplex PCR, and TCRdb holds only the in-frame ones, with some missing. This sample yields about 130,000 clones, of which 90% are seen a single time; approximately 4.6% belongs to the top ten. The source material was peripheral blood. All receptors derive from a man aged 55 to 69 with COVID-19, enrolled during active disease.

V usage is TRBV24-1 and J usage is TRBJ1-2; D perhaps matches TRBD1 (5 bases). The CDR3 consists of 16 residues. The V and J ends lost 2 bases and 2 bases respectively, with 14 bases between them. The germline gives CDR1 KGHDR, CDR2 SFDVKD. Written as DNA, the CDR3 is TGTGCCACCAGTGATTCCCGAACGCGACAGAACTATGGCTACACCTTC. Translating it yields CATSDSRTRQNYGYTF.

This rearrangement joins TRBV7-9 to TRBJ2-1, with 12 positions matching TRBD2. CDR3 length: 14 residues. CDR1 is SEHNR and CDR2 is FQNEAQ in the germline V gene (reference sequence). With 4 bases clipped from V and 7 bases from J, the junction kept 2 bases outside the gene matches. In nucleotides, the CDR3 is TGTGCCAGCAGCTCGCTAGCGGGAGGGAATGAGCAGTTCTTC. It codes for CASSSLAGGNEQFF.

The rearrangement links TRBV24-1 to TRBJ2-4, with 10 nucleotides matching TRBD1. The V gene's germline CDR1 is KGHDR and CDR2 SFDVKD. The CDR3 contains 21 residues. With 1 base clipped from V and 1 base from J, the junction kept 15 bases outside the gene matches. The CDR3 coding sequence is TGTGCCACCAGTGATTTAGGCGGGACAGGGGTCCTCAACCTGGCCAAAAACATTCAGTACTTC. Its protein is CATSDLGGTGVLNLAKNIQYF.

V gene TRBV7-8 combines with J gene TRBJ1-1; TRBD1 agrees at 9 bases. CDR1 and CDR2 from the germline V gene are SGHVS and FQNEAQ. The CDR3 is made up of 15 amino acids. J gave up 6 bases and V 5 bases, and 10 bases lay outside the gene matches. The CDR3 here is CASSARDRVVSEAFF. The CDR3 DNA sequence: TGTGCCAGCAGCGCCCGGGACAGGGTGGTCTCTGAAGCTTTCTTT.

The gene calls are TRBV30 and TRBJ2-7; tentative D call: TRBD1 (6 bases). The CDR3 is made up of 14 amino acids. Trimming took off 2 bases at V and 2 bases at J, with 13 bases between the two ends. CDR1 is GTSNPN, CDR2 SVGIG, per germline (reference sequence). The CDR3 sequence: CAWSHRENPYEQYF. The CDR3 nucleotides are TGTGCCTGGAGTCACAGGGAAAACCCCTACGAGCAGTACTTC.

V and J are TRBV2 and TRBJ1-2; D is possibly TRBD1 (5 bases). The V gene lost 9 bases and the J gene lost 4 bases, with 15 bases spanning the gap. The CDR3 runs to 13 residues. Germline assignment: CDR1 SNHLY and CDR2 FYNNEI. DNA for the CDR3: TGTGCCAGTCTTCTCGCGGGGCGCTATGGCTACACCTTC. Its translation is CASLLAGRYGYTF.

The CDR3 nucleotides are TGTGCCAGCAGTGACAGGGGACAGGGGGTTGCAGATACGCAGTATTTT. It specifies CASSDRGQGVADTQYF. The chain links TRBV2 to TRBJ2-3; 11 nucleotides line up with TRBD1. The germline CDR1 and CDR2 sequences are SNHLY and FYNNEI. Trimming cost V 3 bases and J 4 bases; bases outside gene matches: 6. The CDR3 runs to 16 residues.

The J gene is TRBJ2-4, the V gene TRBV29-1; tentatively, D is TRBD2 (6 bases). The CDR3 spans 13 residues. The V gene lost 4 bases and the J gene lost 10 bases, with 17 bases spanning the gap. CDR1 and CDR2 from the germline V gene are SQVTM and ANQGSEA. CDR3 in DNA: TGCAGCGTTGGGGACTCTAGAGGCGGGATTCAGTACTTC. It yields the protein CSVGDSRGGIQYF.

This chain uses TRBV5-1 with TRBJ2-5, with TRBD2 identical over 9 bases. The CDR3 is 14 residues long. CDR1 is SGHRS and CDR2 is YFSETQ in the germline V gene. V lost 7 bases and J lost 5; bases outside the gene matches: 9. In nucleotides, the CDR3 is TGCGCCAGCCGGTCTAGCGGGACGGGGGAGACCCAGTACTTC. It is translated as CASRSSGTGETQYF.

The rearrangement uses TRBV5-1 and TRBJ2-3; tentatively, D is TRBD2 (6 bases). V lost 5 bases and J 5 bases, leaving 18 bases between the germline ends. Germline CDR1 and CDR2: SGHRS and YFSETQ. The CDR3 runs to 15 residues. The CDR3 bases are TGCGCCAGCAGGGACGGGGGAAATTCGGGAGATACGCAGTATTTT. Translating gives CASRDGGNSGDTQYF.

The chain couples TRBV27 to TRBJ1-4; D is undetermined. Germline V CDR1 and CDR2: MNHEY, SMNVEV (reference sequence). The CDR3 has 11 residues. Trimming took 6 bases from V and 10 from J, leaving 9 bases between them. The CDR3 sequence is CASRGEGKLFF. CDR3 sequence (DNA): TGTGCCAGCAGAGGTGAGGGAAAACTGTTTTTT.

The chain joins TRBV5-1 to TRBJ1-2, with a weak D call TRBD1 (5 bases). Trimming removed 2 bases at V and 8 bases at J, with 16 bases between. Per germline, CDR1 SGHRS and CDR2 YFSETQ. This CDR3 comprises 14 residues. In nucleotides, the CDR3 is TGCGCCAGCAGCTTAGGCGGCCAGGGTGAAGGCTACACCTTC. It is translated as CASSLGGQGEGYTF.

The chain has TRBV7-9 and TRBJ2-1; the match to TRBD2 covers 11 bases. J was trimmed by 3 bases and V by 5 bases; bases with no gene match: 6. The CDR3 sequence is 16 residues long. Germline assignment: CDR1 SEHNR and CDR2 FQNEAQ (reference sequence). CDR3 sequence: CASSPPGLAVYNEQFF. DNA for the CDR3: TGTGCCAGCAGCCCCCCGGGACTAGCGGTCTACAATGAGCAGTTCTTC.

J is TRBJ2-1 and V is TRBV5-1, with 7 bases matching TRBD2. This CDR3 is built from 16 residues. Trimming took 0 bases from V and 5 from J; bases not matched to a gene: 8. Germline V gene data show CDR1 as SGHRS and CDR2 as YFSETQ. The CDR3 DNA follows: TGCGCCAGCAGCTTGGGAGTTAGTCGGGGGGACAATGAGCAGTTCTTC. Protein sequence: CASSLGVSRGDNEQFF.